The 31 T cell receptor beta chains below come from one sample, sequenced in a study of blood T cell repertoires in COVID-19. TCRdb's copy holds only in-frame clones and misses some; the assay was immunoSEQ multiplex PCR. Of about 150,000 clones in the sample, approximately 80% are singletons; the top ten hold around 13%. Sequenced input: peripheral blood. Receptors were obtained from an elderly woman with acute or convalescent COVID-19.

This clone has only a few counts. The chain joins TRBV2 to TRBJ2-1; TRBD1 aligns across 9 bases. CDR3 length equals 15 residues. With V trimmed by 6 bases and J by 9 bases, 12 bases remained unmatched. CDR1 is SNHLY and CDR2 is FYNNEI in the germline V gene. CDR3 DNA sequence: TGTGCCAGCAGATCCGGGACAGGGAGGCTAGGTGAGCAGTTCTTC. Translation gives CASRSGTGRLGEQFF.

This sequence joins TRBV7-9 and TRBJ1-3, with 8 bases that match TRBD1. This CDR3 contains 18 residues. Germline trimming cut 0 bases from V and 0 bases from J; bases unmatched to any gene: 7. CDR1 SEHNR and CDR2 FQNEAQ come from the germline V gene (reference sequence). The CDR3 loop reads CASSLARTGWSSGNTIYF. The DNA for the CDR3 is TGTGCCAGCAGCTTAGCGAGGACAGGGTGGAGCTCTGGAAACACCATATATTTT.

This chain connects TRBV29-1 to TRBJ1-1, with D uncertain. Germline lookup yields CDR1 SQVTM and CDR2 ANQGSEA. V lost 6 bases and J 8 bases, leaving 19 bases between the germline ends. The CDR3 sequence is 13 residues long. CDR3 loop: CSVRGLGGSEAFF. The CDR3 nucleotides are TGCAGCGTACGCGGGCTGGGAGGTTCGGAAGCTTTCTTT.

This clone was seen once. This sequence joins TRBV15 and TRBJ2-4; D not resolved. The CDR3 spans 15 residues. The ends were cut back, 4 bases at V and 0 bases at J, with 10 bases in the middle. Germline V gene sequence: CDR1 LNHNV, CDR2 YYDKDF (reference sequence). The CDR3 DNA follows: TGTGCCACCAGCACCTCAGGTCTAGCCAAAAACATTCAGTACTTC. It encodes CATSTSGLAKNIQYF. Variable domain in full (rest from reference TRBV15 and TRBJ2-4): DAMVIQNPRYQVTQFGKPVTLSCSQTLNHNVMYWYQQKSSQAPKLLFHYYDKDFNNEADTPDNFQSRRPNTSFCFLDIRSPGLGDTAMYLCATSTSGLAKNIQYFGAGTRLSVL.

Turning to this clone: This same CDR3 is encoded by further DNA sequences in the sample. The gene calls are TRBV5-1 and TRBJ1-4; D is possibly TRBD1 (5 bases). The germline V and J ends were trimmed by 3 bases and 4 bases, with 10 bases remaining between them. The CDR3 has 14 residues. CDR1 is SGHRS, CDR2 YFSETQ, per germline. CDR3 nucleotides: TGCGCCAGCAGCTCGGGGAGGGGTAATGAAAAACTGTTTTTT. Amino acids: CASSSGRGNEKLFF.

This clone was seen just once. The rearrangement links TRBV5-1 to TRBJ2-7; TRBD1 agrees at 9 bases. Looked up from germline, CDR1 is SGHRS and CDR2 is YFSETQ. This CDR3 region has 14 residues. Trimming at V came to 3 bases and at J to 4 bases, leaving 5 bases not matched to a gene. The CDR3 bases are TGCGCCAGCAGCTCTCGGACAGGGGAGTACGAGCAGTACTTC. Its protein is CASSSRTGEYEQYF.

The V and J genes are TRBV19 and TRBJ1-4, with TRBD1 identical over 9 bases. The CDR3 sequence is 15 residues long. The V gene's germline CDR1 is LNHDA and CDR2 SQIVND (reference sequence). With 6 bases clipped from V and 8 bases from J, the junction kept 10 bases outside the gene matches. CDR3 in DNA: TGTGCCAGTAGAACCTACGGGACAGGGTTGGAAAAACTGTTTTTT. Residues: CASRTYGTGLEKLFF.

The chain is built from TRBV5-4 and TRBJ2-2, with D tentatively TRBD1 (6 bases). The germline gives CDR1 SGHNT, CDR2 YYREEE (reference sequence). The CDR3 covers 13 residues. V lost 4 bases, J lost 11 bases, and 15 bases lay in between. CDR3 residues: CASSLTTGPELFF. In nucleotides, the CDR3 is TGTGCCAGCAGCCTCACAACAGGGCCCGAGCTGTTTTTT.

A few counts support this clone. The V and J genes are TRBV12-3 or TRBV12-4 and TRBJ1-2, with 8 positions matching TRBD1. This CDR3 is built from 13 residues. The ends lost 6 bases at V and 4 bases at J; junction bases unmatched: 4. CDR3 sequence (DNA): TGTGCCAGCAGCCCCGACAGGGGCTATGGCTACACCTTC. Translating gives CASSPDRGYGYTF.

The rearrangement links TRBV2 to TRBJ1-1; 7 nucleotides match TRBD1. V was pared by 10 bases and J by 8 bases, with 10 bases of the junction left unmatched. The CDR3 contains 12 residues. Germline V lookup: CDR1 SNHLY, CDR2 FYNNEI. The CDR3 DNA sequence: TGTGCCACCACAGGGGACCTTGGGGAAGCTTTCTTT. This translates into CATTGDLGEAFF.

The J gene is TRBJ2-1, the V gene TRBV4-1; 12 nucleotides match TRBD2. With V trimmed by 4 bases and J by 8 bases, 6 bases remained unmatched. The germline CDR1 and CDR2 sequences are MGHRA and YSYEKL. There are 15 residues in the CDR3. In DNA form, the CDR3 reads TGCGCCAGCAGCCCATCTAGCGGGGGGGCCTATGAGCAGTTCTTC. Protein product: CASSPSSGGAYEQFF.

The chain employs TRBV6-6 and TRBJ1-2; 8 bases are a match to TRBD1. The junction had 13 bases not matched to a gene; V was cut back by 5 bases and J by 8 bases. The CDR3 is 15 amino acids. The germline V gene encodes CDR1 MNHNY and CDR2 SVGAGI (reference sequence). Here the CDR3 reads CASSPRTGSWVGYTF. Written as DNA, the CDR3 is TGTGCCAGCAGTCCCAGGACAGGGTCATGGGTAGGCTACACCTTC.

This clone has a single count. V is TRBV28 and J is TRBJ2-3; possible D gene TRBD2, 7 bases. The CDR3 loop spans 15 amino acids. V dropped 4 bases and J dropped 7 bases, with 18 bases sitting between them. CDR1 is MDHEN, CDR2 SYDVKM, per germline. The CDR3 sequence is CASSWGGGAPNTQYF. CDR3 in DNA: TGTGCCAGCAGTTGGGGGGGCGGGGCACCCAATACGCAGTATTTT.

This clone has only a few counts. The rearrangement joins TRBV11-2 to TRBJ1-1; D unresolved. The CDR3 has 16 residues. Germline values: CDR1 SGHAT, CDR2 FQNNGV. Trimming stripped 1 base from V and 0 bases from J, with 12 bases between. The CDR3 bases are TGTGCCAGCAGCTTAGTTCCAGGACTATTGAACACTGAAGCTTTCTTT. Residues: CASSLVPGLLNTEAFF.

This clone was counted once. The chain uses TRBV6-5 and TRBJ2-1, with 8 bases identical to TRBD2. The CDR3 contains 11 residues. CDR1 is MNHEY, CDR2 SVGAGI, per germline. V was pared by 9 bases and J by 14 bases, with 9 bases of the junction left unmatched. CDR3: CASSNTGGEFF. The CDR3 nucleotides are TGTGCCAGTTCTAATACGGGAGGGGAGTTCTTC.

The chain uses TRBV28 and TRBJ2-7, with 9 bases matching TRBD1. V trimming: 5 bases; J trimming: 9 bases; junction bases outside the gene matches: 11. CDR1 is MDHEN and CDR2 is SYDVKM in the germline V gene. The CDR3 runs to 14 residues. The CDR3 is CASSDSGTGWLQYF. The CDR3 DNA follows: TGTGCCAGCAGTGACTCCGGGACAGGGTGGTTGCAGTACTTC.

This chain links TRBV28 with TRBJ2-7; 12 bases fit TRBD2. CDR3 length: 17 residues. Germline V CDR1 and CDR2: MDHEN, SYDVKM. V shed 7 bases, J shed 1 base, and the junction held 11 bases outside the gene matches. CDR3 DNA sequence: TGTGCCAGCACCTTGAGGCTAGCGGGAGGGCCGTCCTACGAGCAGTACTTC. Translation: CASTLRLAGGPSYEQYF.

The V and J genes are TRBV6-5 and TRBJ1-5, with D unclear. The CDR3 length is 14 residues. Per germline, CDR1 MNHEY and CDR2 SVGAGI. Trimming shortened V by 0 bases and J by 0 bases, and 3 bases separated the two germline ends. The DNA of the CDR3 is TGTGCCAGCAGTTACTCGCGTAGCAATCAGCCCCAGCATTTT. Encoded protein: CASSYSRSNQPQHF.

This rearrangement joins TRBV18 to TRBJ1-6, with 7 bases identical to TRBD1. The J segment lost 7 bases and the V segment lost 5 bases, leaving 8 bases of the junction unmatched. This CDR3 spans 15 amino acids. The germline V gene has CDR1 KGHSH and CDR2 LQKENI. CDR3 bases: TGTGCCAGCTCAAACCCGCCCAGGGGGAATTCACCCCTCCACTTT. Protein sequence: CASSNPPRGNSPLHF.

This chain connects TRBV24-1 to TRBJ2-5; 11 positions match TRBD1. The CDR3 loop spans 17 amino acids. J lost 2 bases, V lost 5 bases, and 9 bases had no gene match. Germline V gene data show CDR1 as KGHDR and CDR2 as SFDVKD. CDR3 in amino acids: CATSAPSGTGGQETQYF. DNA of the CDR3: TGTGCCACCAGTGCCCCCTCCGGGACAGGGGGACAAGAGACCCAGTACTTC.

The chain combines TRBV11-2 with TRBJ1-4; D is unresolved. Per germline, CDR1 SGHAT and CDR2 FQNNGV. The CDR3 totals 13 residues. Trimming stripped 3 bases from V and 11 bases from J, with 13 bases between. In DNA form, the CDR3 reads TGTGCCAGCAGCTTGAGGTTCTCGGAGAAACTGTTTTTT. Its translation: CASSLRFSEKLFF. Based on the CDR3 plus reference TRBV11-2 and TRBJ1-4, the full variable domain is EAGVAQSPRYKIIEKRQSVAFWCNPISGHATLYWYQQILGQGPKLLIQFQNNGVVDDSQLPKDRFSAERLKGVDSTLKIQPAKLEDSAVYLCASSLRFSEKLFFGSGTQLSVL.

This clone appeared a few times. The rearrangement uses TRBV2 and TRBJ2-7; D gene ambiguous. The CDR3 totals 11 residues. Germline loops: CDR1 SNHLY, CDR2 FYNNEI. The V end lost 7 bases, the J end lost 3 bases, and 7 bases lay between the germline ends. The CDR3 coding sequence is TGTGCCAGCAAGAGGAACTACGAGCAGTACTTC. Its protein is CASKRNYEQYF.

This rearrangement joins TRBV7-8 to TRBJ1-2; 10 bases fit TRBD1. Per the germline V gene, CDR1 is SGHVS and CDR2 is FQNEAQ. The CDR3 length is 14 residues. Germline trimming cut 1 base from V and 5 bases from J; bases unmatched to any gene: 1. In DNA form, the CDR3 reads TGTGCCAGCAGCTTAGAGGACAGGGGGTATGGCTACACCTTC. This codes for CASSLEDRGYGYTF.

The chain joins TRBV7-9 to TRBJ2-2; TRBD2 matches 13 bases. V lost 5 bases and J lost 5; bases outside the gene matches: 11. Germline CDR1 reads SEHNR; CDR2 reads FQNEAQ (reference sequence). CDR3 length: 18 residues. Here the CDR3 reads CASSLYGTSGIGTGELFF. DNA of the CDR3: TGTGCCAGCAGCCTTTATGGGACTAGCGGGATTGGGACCGGGGAGCTGTTTTTT.

This clone was seen a few times. The chain joins TRBV28 to TRBJ1-4; D is ambiguous. This CDR3 is 14 amino acids long. Germline CDR1 is MDHEN and CDR2 is SYDVKM. V was cut by 6 bases and J by 4 bases, with 12 bases left in between. CDR3 sequence: CASSPPQYNEKLFF. The CDR3 nucleotides are TGTGCCAGCAGCCCCCCCCAGTATAATGAAAAACTGTTTTTT.

As DNA, the CDR3 is TGTGCCAGCAGGGGGGACAGTAACACCGGGGAGCTGTTTTTT. Its protein product is CASRGDSNTGELFF. The V gene is TRBV2, the J gene TRBJ2-2; 7 bases fit TRBD1. CDR3 size: 14 residues. After removal of 6 bases from V and 2 bases from J, the junction contained 3 bases not matched to a gene. The germline V gene encodes CDR1 SNHLY and CDR2 FYNNEI.

This clone turned up a few times. This chain joins TRBV7-8 and TRBJ1-6; TRBD1 aligns across 11 bases. Germline CDR1 is SGHVS and CDR2 is FQNEAQ. Trimming removed 3 bases from V and 13 bases from J; junction bases left unmatched: 8. This CDR3 is built from 15 residues. The CDR3 is CASSFRRDRGFPLHF. CDR3 in DNA: TGTGCCAGCAGCTTTCGGCGGGACAGGGGGTTCCCCCTCCACTTT.

The V call is TRBV6-5, the J call TRBJ1-1; 8 bases map to TRBD1. There are 15 residues in the CDR3. Germline V lookup: CDR1 MNHEY, CDR2 SVGAGI. Unmatched junction bases numbered 9, after V lost 8 bases and J lost 1 base. The CDR3 DNA is TGTGCCAGCGGTTCTCCCGGGACAGGGAACACTGAAGCTTTCTTT. This sequence encodes CASGSPGTGNTEAFF.

The chain carries TRBV28 and TRBJ2-2; maybe TRBD1 (6 bases). Germline V lookup: CDR1 MDHEN, CDR2 SYDVKM. The CDR3 has 13 residues. Trimming removed 8 bases at V and 3 bases at J, with 10 bases between. This CDR3 is CASGNRDTGELFF. Written as DNA, the CDR3 is TGTGCCAGCGGGAACAGGGACACCGGGGAGCTGTTTTTT.

The gene calls are TRBV2 and TRBJ2-3; possible D gene TRBD1, 5 bases. The CDR3 has 16 residues. V dropped 3 bases and J dropped 2 bases, with 15 bases sitting between them. The germline V gene encodes CDR1 SNHLY and CDR2 FYNNEI. The CDR3 DNA reads as TGTGCCAGCAGTGATCATGGGGCAGGCTACACAGATACGCAGTATTTT. Translation: CASSDHGAGYTDTQYF.

This clone came up once. The chain carries TRBV28 and TRBJ1-5, with D maybe TRBD1 (6 bases). The CDR3 consists of 16 residues. The germline V gene encodes CDR1 MDHEN and CDR2 SYDVKM. V lost 5 bases and J 7 bases, leaving 21 bases between the germline ends. The CDR3 is CASSRGGGALGQPQHF. The CDR3 DNA follows: TGTGCCAGCAGTCGGGGAGGGGGGGCGTTAGGGCAGCCCCAGCATTTT.